These T cell receptor beta chains were read from a single sample in a study of T cell repertoires in cytomegalovirus infection. These receptors' targets are unknown. TCRdb passed the reads through MiXCR, listing each CDR3 protein once. Counted here are approximately 770,000 distinct CDR3 sequences, about 28% occurring once; the ten biggest clones make up about an eighth. The sequenced sample was cultured CD8+ T cells from PBMCs, obtained from culture after CMV antigen stimulation. Receptor source: a human donor in good health (CMV status not recorded). Some clones in this sample may be carry-over from other donors' samples. Both conserved end residues are part of each CDR3. The D gene is left open where the match is weak. The size of a clone is reported for some rows only, either as once, few or many, or as a class for expanded clones.

CDR3	DNA	D	V	J	size	length
CASSQALAPLNEQFF	TGTGCCAGCAGCCAAGCCCTAGCGCCTCTCAATGAGCAGTTCTTC	.	TRBV3-1	TRBJ2-1	.	15
CASSPRGVSGWDYGYTF	TGTGCCAGCAGCCCCCGAGGGGTTTCAGGGTGGGACTATGGCTACACCTTC	.	TRBV6-6	TRBJ1-2	.	17
CASSQERGGSYNEQFF	TGTGCCAGCAGCCAGGAGCGGGGGGGTTCCTACAATGAGCAGTTCTTC	TRBD2	TRBV3-1	TRBJ2-1	.	16
CASSRTSQPYNEQFF	TGTGCCAGCAGTCGTACTAGCCAACCCTACAATGAGCAGTTCTTC	.	TRBV6-4	TRBJ2-1	.	15
CAISDRDGIIGEQFF	TGTGCCATCAGTGACCGGGACGGAATCATAGGCGAGCAGTTCTTC	.	TRBV10-3	TRBJ2-1	.	15
CASSTSGTGGLGYTF	TGTGCCAGCAGCACCTCCGGGACAGGGGGCCTCGGCTACACCTTC	TRBD1	TRBV11-2	TRBJ1-2	.	15
CASSGWGQSNTGELFF	TGTGCCAGCAGTGGGTGGGGACAGAGCAACACCGGGGAGCTGTTTTTT	TRBD1	TRBV6-1	TRBJ2-2	.	16
CASSFGWGNEKLFF	TGTGCCAGCAGCTTTGGCTGGGGAAATGAAAAACTGTTTTTT	.	TRBV7-2	TRBJ1-4	many	14
CASSVSNRALAGGTEAFF	TGTGCCAGCAGCGTCTCAAACAGGGCCCTGGCCGGAGGCACTGAAGCTTTCTTT	.	TRBV9	TRBJ1-1	.	18
CASSWTGGSTEAFF	TGTGCCAGCAGTTGGACAGGGGGATCTACTGAAGCTTTCTTT	TRBD1	TRBV12-3/TRBV12-4	TRBJ1-1	.	14
CASSPSDRPYNYGYTF	TGTGCCAGCAGTCCCTCCGACAGGCCATATAACTATGGCTACACCTTC	.	TRBV28	TRBJ1-2	.	16
CASSDSGIQETQYF	TGCGCCAGCAGTGACTCGGGGATACAAGAGACCCAGTACTTC	.	TRBV10-1	TRBJ2-5	.	14
CASSQDLGTEAFF	TGCGCCAGCAGCCAAGACTTGGGCACTGAAGCTTTCTTT	.	TRBV4-1	TRBJ1-1	few	13
CSLLAGDYNEQFF	TGCAGCCTTTTAGCGGGGGACTACAATGAGCAGTTCTTC	TRBD2	TRBV20-1	TRBJ2-1	.	13
CASSFEDRDDSTYQPQHF	TGTGCCAGCAGCTTTGAGGACAGGGATGACTCGACCTATCAGCCCCAGCATTTT	TRBD1	TRBV7-9	TRBJ1-5	.	18
CATSDLGSGTDTQYF	TGTGCCACCAGTGATTTAGGTTCGGGGACAGATACGCAGTATTTT	.	TRBV24-1	TRBJ2-3	.	15
CASSYRDRFNYGYTF	TGTGCCAGCAGTTACCGGGACAGATTTAACTATGGCTACACCTTC	TRBD1	TRBV7-9	TRBJ1-2	.	15
CASSPPSEGTIYF	TGCGCCAGCAGCCCCCCCTCAGAGGGCACCATATATTTT	.	TRBV4-1	TRBJ1-3	few	13
CASSLRQSGTEAFF	TGTGCCAGCAGTTTACGACAGTCCGGCACTGAAGCTTTCTTT	.	TRBV27	TRBJ1-1	few	14
CASSAPGQGAIGELFF	TGTGCCAGCAGTGCACCGGGACAGGGGGCGATCGGGGAGCTGTTTTTT	TRBD1	TRBV6-5	TRBJ2-2	.	16
CASSSDRGYNQPQHF	TGTGCCAGCAGTTCGGACAGGGGATACAATCAGCCCCAGCATTTT	TRBD1	TRBV6-2/TRBV6-3	TRBJ1-5	.	15
CASSEWQEQFF	TGTGCCAGCAGTGAATGGCAGGAGCAGTTCTTC	.	TRBV2	TRBJ2-1	many	11
CASREDRWAGQPQHF	TGTGCTAGCAGGGAAGACAGGTGGGCTGGACAGCCCCAGCATTTT	.	TRBV2	TRBJ1-5	.	15
CASSRTGPATNEKLFF	TGTGCCAGCAGCAGAACGGGGCCTGCAACTAATGAAAAACTGTTTTTT	.	TRBV7-2	TRBJ1-4	many	16
CASSLAIGKETQYF	TGCGCCAGCAGCTTGGCCATTGGCAAAGAGACCCAGTACTTC	.	TRBV5-1	TRBJ2-5	.	14
CASLEVTGNTEAFF	TGTGCCAGCCTCGAAGTGACAGGGAACACTGAAGCTTTCTTT	.	TRBV12-3/TRBV12-4	TRBJ1-1	.	14
CATPRGLGYTF	TGTGCCACCCCGCGGGGCTTGGGCTACACCTTC	.	TRBV6-1	TRBJ1-2	few	11
CASSPGQGAYTEAFF	TGTGCCAGCAGCCCGGGACAGGGGGCGTACACTGAAGCTTTCTTT	TRBD1	TRBV11-2	TRBJ1-1	.	15
CASSQDRSGTGYSPLHF	TGCGCCAGCAGCCAAGATCGGAGCGGGACAGGGTATTCACCCCTCCACTTT	TRBD1	TRBV4-1	TRBJ1-6	.	17
CASSLVKGWDTQYF	TGTGCCAGCAGCTTAGTCAAGGGTTGGGATACGCAGTATTTT	.	TRBV7-2	TRBJ2-3	many	14
CASSLGPPGYTF	TGTGCCAGCAGCTTAGGACCCCCCGGCTACACCTTC	.	TRBV7-8	TRBJ1-2	few	12
CASSFGGSGTGELFF	TGTGCCAGCAGTTTTGGTGGTAGCGGGACCGGGGAGCTGTTTTTT	TRBD2	TRBV12-3/TRBV12-4	TRBJ2-2	.	15
CASSSGTGDTDTQYF	TGTGCCAGCAGCTCCGGGACAGGCGACACAGATACGCAGTATTTT	TRBD1	TRBV7-9	TRBJ2-3	.	15
CASSGGSFDTQYF	TGTGCCAGCAGTGGGGGGTCTTTTGATACGCAGTATTTT	.	TRBV6-5	TRBJ2-3	.	13
CASNYIPSGNTIYF	TGTGCCAGCAACTACATCCCCTCTGGAAACACCATATATTTT	.	TRBV7-3	TRBJ1-3	.	14
CASSQDRTGEQFF	TGCGCCAGCAGCCAAGATAGGACAGGGGAGCAGTTCTTC	TRBD1	TRBV4-3	TRBJ2-1	.	13
CASSRPGAGGARDGYTF	TGTGCCAGCAGCCGCCCGGGTGCAGGGGGGGCAAGAGATGGCTACACCTTC	TRBD1	TRBV7-9	TRBJ1-2	few	17
CASSQGITGASEAFF	TGCGCCAGCAGCCAAGGAATAACAGGGGCCTCTGAAGCTTTCTTT	TRBD1	TRBV4-1	TRBJ1-1	.	15
CASSPGQGRGTYEQYF	TGTGCCAGCAGCCCTGGACAGGGGAGGGGGACCTACGAGCAGTACTTC	TRBD1	TRBV7-6	TRBJ2-7	few	16
CASSLEAGGVGDNQPQHF	TGTGCCAGCAGCTTAGAAGCTGGGGGAGTAGGGGACAATCAGCCCCAGCATTTT	.	TRBV7-8	TRBJ1-5	many	18
CASSYLGAARSAGELFF	TGTGCCAGCAGCTATCTGGGCGCGGCCCGAAGTGCCGGGGAGCTGTTTTTT	.	TRBV7-2	TRBJ2-2	few	17
CASDEDRVFQPQHF	TGTGCCAGCGACGAGGACAGGGTATTTCAGCCCCAGCATTTT	TRBD1	TRBV19	TRBJ1-5	few	14
CASSWYKNTEAFF	TGTGCCAGCAGTTGGTACAAGAACACTGAAGCTTTCTTT	.	TRBV27	TRBJ1-1	few	13
CSAPMESGRSSTDTQYF	TGCAGTGCACCGATGGAGAGCGGTCGATCCAGCACAGATACGCAGTATTTT	.	TRBV20-1	TRBJ2-3	few	17
CASSLEKSNSPLHF	TGTGCCAGCAGCTTAGAGAAATCTAATTCACCCCTCCACTTT	.	TRBV7-6	TRBJ1-6	.	14
CASSYLAGSYNEQFF	TGTGCCAGCAGTTACTTAGCGGGGTCCTACAATGAGCAGTTCTTC	TRBD2	TRBV6-5	TRBJ2-1	many	15
CASSHMGGSSYNEQFF	TGCGCCAGCAGCCATATGGGCGGGAGCTCCTACAATGAGCAGTTCTTC	TRBD2	TRBV4-3	TRBJ2-1	.	16